This TCR beta chain was profiled in a study of blood T cells in healthy people across ages. Study conclusions and caveats: Donor CMV infection status was unknown, possibly confounding age-related changes in expanded clonotypes.

This clonotype was seen a handful of times. What it binds is unknown. The CDR3 sequence is 13 residues long. The germline CDR1 and CDR2 sequences are SQVTM and ANQGSEA. Trimming left V 6 bases short and J 8 bases short, with 17 bases between. With a J-beta primer mix and a sample-barcoded 5' primer, a second PCR ran about 7 to 11 cycles. From the 5' RACE reads, TCRdb called clonotypes with MiXCR, one entry per CDR3 protein. The sample carries about 1 million distinct CDR3 sequences, roughly 45% recorded once. The sample taken for sequencing was blood. The sequence derives from a woman aged 55-69 years in good health. This sequence joins TRBV29-1 and TRBJ2-4; tentative D call: TRBD2 (5 bases). The CDR3 sequence: CSVEDPAGYIQYF. Written as DNA, the CDR3 is TGCAGCGTGGAGGACCCGGCCGGATACATTCAGTACTTC.